The text below deals with one T cell receptor beta chain. The data stem from a study of T cell changes during pregnancy in multiple sclerosis. Germline V lookup: CDR1 MDHEN, CDR2 SYDVKM. The CDR3 consists of 14 residues. V lost 3 bases and J lost 8, with 16 bases in between. Assay: immunoSEQ multiplex PCR; the TCRdb copy retains only in-frame clones and omits some. The sample has tens of thousands of clones, almost 90% seen once. The chain uses TRBV28 and TRBJ1-2, with unresolved D. The source is a female donor in good health, enrolled as a control in a pregnancy study. Sequenced here: CD4+ T cells from peripheral blood mononuclear cells, sampled in the third trimester of pregnancy. Written as DNA, the CDR3 is TGTGCCAGCAGTTTCGTGACAATTCTACGGGGCTACACCTTC. Translating gives CASSFVTILRGYTF.